These T cell receptor beta chains were read from a single sample in a study of long-term antiretroviral therapy in people with HIV. The assay was immunoSEQ multiplex PCR, and TCRdb's table has in-frame clones only and misses some. The sample carries around 15,000 clones, 70% to 90% recorded once. The material was unsorted PBMCs, obtained 0.5 years after starting antiretroviral therapy. All receptors come from a woman between 35 and 50 years old with HIV. The CDR3 runs from the conserved cysteine through the conserved F or W. The D gene is left open where the match is weak. The size field is filled for only some rows; it gives once, few, many or a size class.

abundance	v_gene	j_gene	d_gene	CDR3aa	CDR3nt
NA	TRBV9	TRBJ1-1	NA	CASSGPGTEAFF	TGTGCCAGCAGTGGCCCAGGGACTGAAGCTTTCTTT
NA	TRBV7-9	TRBJ1-2	TRBD1	CASSSSTGFYGGYTF	TGTGCCAGCAGCTCCTCGACAGGGTTTTATGGAGGCTACACCTTC
NA	TRBV19	TRBJ2-3	NA	CASSLRQSDTQYF	TGTGCCAGTAGTTTACGACAGTCAGATACGCAGTATTTT
once	TRBV7-9	TRBJ2-5	NA	CASSLSQVLRETQYF	TGTGCCAGCAGCTTATCACAGGTCCTTCGGGAGACCCAGTACTTC
NA	TRBV29-1	TRBJ2-2	NA	CSASLLTGELFF	TGCAGCGCTTCCTTGCTTACCGGGGAGCTGTTTTTT
medium-sized	TRBV9	TRBJ1-1	NA	CASSVEAGDLTEAFF	TGTGCCAGCAGCGTAGAGGCAGGGGATCTGACTGAAGCTTTCTTT
NA	TRBV11-1	TRBJ2-7	NA	CASSSGQTTYEQYF	TGTGCCAGCAGCTCAGGACAGACTACCTACGAGCAGTACTTC
NA	TRBV5-4	TRBJ1-2	NA	CASSLDGYGYTF	TGTGCCAGCAGCTTAGACGGCTATGGCTACACCTTC
NA	TRBV12-5	TRBJ1-4	TRBD1	CASGPDRGDEKLFF	TGTGCTAGTGGTCCCGACAGGGGGGACGAAAAACTGTTTTTT
NA	TRBV7-9	TRBJ2-5	TRBD2	CASTSGTSGLVGETQYF	TGTGCCAGCACCTCCGGGACTAGCGGGTTAGTAGGAGAGACCCAGTACTTC
few	TRBV28	TRBJ2-5	NA	CASSLGGQETQYF	TGTGCCAGCAGTTTGGGCGGCCAAGAGACCCAGTACTTC
NA	TRBV7-9	TRBJ1-2	NA	CASSLVEPAETNYGYTF	TGTGCCAGCAGCTTAGTAGAGCCCGCAGAAACTAACTATGGCTACACCTTC
NA	TRBV2	TRBJ1-2	TRBD1	CASETGNGYTF	TGTGCCAGCGAGACAGGGAACGGCTACACCTTC
NA	TRBV19	TRBJ1-2	TRBD1	CATDRGYGYTF	TGTGCCACCGACAGGGGATATGGCTACACCTTC
NA	TRBV5-6	TRBJ2-1	TRBD1	CASRRQGNEQFF	TGTGCCAGCAGAAGACAGGGAAATGAGCAGTTCTTC
NA	TRBV27	TRBJ2-3	NA	CASSLEGRRRTDTQYF	TGTGCCAGCAGTTTGGAAGGGAGGAGGCGGACAGATACGCAGTATTTT
NA	TRBV27	TRBJ2-7	NA	CASSPGQTPYEQYF	TGTGCCAGCAGTCCTGGACAGACCCCCTACGAGCAGTACTTC
NA	TRBV6-1	TRBJ1-3	NA	CASRGPSGNTIYF	TGTGCCAGCCGGGGACCCTCTGGAAACACCATATATTTT
NA	TRBV5-1	TRBJ2-3	NA	CASSFSPGVADTQYF	TGCGCCAGCAGCTTCTCACCCGGGGTGGCGGATACGCAGTATTTT
NA	TRBV5-6	TRBJ2-3	TRBD1	CASSLTAMGGTGGSDTQYF	TGTGCCAGCAGCTTGACTGCGATGGGGGGGACAGGGGGATCAGATACGCAGTATTTT
NA	TRBV5-1	TRBJ1-5	TRBD1	CASSLGAGTASGPQHF	TGCGCCAGCAGCTTGGGCGCGGGGACAGCTTCGGGGCCCCAGCATTTT
NA	TRBV5-1	TRBJ2-2	NA	CASSLTAELFF	TGCGCCAGCAGCTTAACAGCCGAGCTGTTTTTT
NA	TRBV9	TRBJ2-4	TRBD2	CASSPTSGGIKNIQYF	TGTGCCAGCAGCCCAACTAGCGGGGGGATTAAAAACATTCAGTACTTC
once	TRBV28	TRBJ2-7	TRBD2	CASRSSGTSKDF	TGTGCCAGCAGATCCTCCGGGACTAGCAAGGACTTC
NA	TRBV6-4	TRBJ2-3	NA	CASSVGVQSTDTQYF	TGTGCCAGCAGTGTAGGTGTTCAGAGCACAGATACGCAGTATTTT
NA	TRBV6-1	TRBJ1-1	NA	CASRKGGYTEAFF	TGTGCCAGCAGAAAAGGGGGATACACTGAAGCTTTCTTT
NA	TRBV6-1	TRBJ1-5	TRBD1	CASSELGQLNQPQHF	TGTGCCAGCAGTGAACTGGGACAGCTTAATCAGCCCCAGCATTTT
NA	TRBV28	TRBJ1-5	TRBD1	CASSPGQGNNQPQHF	TGTGCCAGCAGTCCGGGACAGGGCAACAATCAGCCCCAGCATTTT
NA	TRBV18	TRBJ1-2	TRBD1	CASSPPGQGARNYGYTF	TGTGCCAGCTCACCACCCGGACAGGGGGCGCGAAATTATGGCTACACCTTC
NA	TRBV5-1	TRBJ1-2	NA	CASSAGGVYGYTF	TGCGCCAGCAGCGCCGGGGGAGTCTATGGCTACACCTTC
NA	TRBV6-5	TRBJ1-1	TRBD1	CASSYSRGHGEAFF	TGTGCCAGCAGTTACTCCAGGGGGCACGGAGAAGCTTTCTTT
few	TRBV6-1	TRBJ2-7	NA	CASSEVGGDWEQYF	TGTGCCAGCAGCGAAGTAGGGGGTGACTGGGAGCAGTACTTC
NA	TRBV7-9	TRBJ2-7	NA	CASSFDLSYEQYF	TGTGCCAGCAGCTTCGATCTCTCCTACGAGCAGTACTTC
NA	TRBV19	TRBJ2-1	NA	CASSSQGGMDEQFF	TGTGCCAGTAGTAGCCAAGGGGGGATGGATGAGCAGTTCTTC
NA	TRBV2	TRBJ1-3	NA	CASSDSGNTIYF	TGTGCCAGCAGTGATTCAGGAAACACCATATATTTT
NA	TRBV13	TRBJ2-5	TRBD1	CASSLSGTGQETQYF	TGTGCCAGCAGCTTGTCCGGGACAGGCCAAGAGACCCAGTACTTC
NA	TRBV6-5	TRBJ1-2	TRBD1	CASSSTLQGAASYTF	TGTGCCAGCAGTTCTACCCTACAGGGGGCCGCAAGCTACACCTTC
NA	TRBV4-1	TRBJ1-2	NA	CASSQTGIVDYGYTF	TGCGCCAGCAGCCAGACCGGTATCGTCGACTATGGCTACACCTTC
NA	TRBV12-2	TRBJ1-5	NA	CASRQTGNQPQHF	TGTGCAAGTCGACAAACAGGGAACCAGCCCCAGCATTTT
NA	TRBV9	TRBJ2-2	NA	CASSVKGGITGELFF	TGTGCCAGCAGCGTAAAAGGTGGGATCACCGGGGAGCTGTTTTTT
NA	TRBV5-1	TRBJ1-3	NA	CASSLERDSSGNTIYF	TGCGCCAGCAGCTTGGAACGGGACTCCTCTGGAAACACCATATATTTT
once	TRBV10-3	TRBJ2-1	TRBD2	CAISPGTSGYEQFF	TGTGCCATTTCACCCGGGACTAGCGGGTATGAGCAGTTCTTC
NA	TRBV6-6	TRBJ2-1	TRBD1	CASSLQGETYNEQFF	TGTGCCAGCAGTCTACAGGGGGAGACCTACAATGAGCAGTTCTTC
once	TRBV19	TRBJ1-4	NA	CASSNGATNEKLFF	TGTGCCAGTAGTAATGGCGCAACTAATGAAAAACTGTTTTTT
once	TRBV4-1	TRBJ2-5	NA	CASSQDSRDVETQYF	TGCGCCAGCAGCCAAGATAGTCGGGACGTAGAGACCCAGTACTTC
NA	TRBV29-1	TRBJ2-5	TRBD2	CSVGLAGSQETQYF	TGCAGCGTCGGACTAGCGGGCTCCCAAGAGACCCAGTACTTC
few	TRBV29-1	TRBJ1-1	NA	CSVDPTGSTEAFF	TGCAGCGTTGATCCCACAGGGAGCACTGAAGCTTTCTTT
NA	TRBV21-1	TRBJ1-1	NA	CASRLHAFF	TGTGCCAGCAGGCTCCACGCTTTCTTT
NA	TRBV29-1	TRBJ1-2	NA	CSVEDAGPSGDGGYTF	TGCAGCGTTGAAGATGCAGGCCCCTCAGGGGATGGTGGCTACACCTTC
NA	TRBV4-2	TRBJ2-2	NA	CASSRDSLDTGELFF	TGTGCCAGCAGCCGCGATAGCCTCGACACCGGGGAGCTGTTTTTT
NA	TRBV9	TRBJ2-2	NA	CASSPGTMNTGELFF	TGTGCCAGCAGCCCCGGGACAATGAACACCGGGGAGCTGTTTTTT
NA	TRBV29-1	TRBJ2-1	TRBD2	CSVPSGLDPYNEQFF	TGCAGCGTTCCCTCGGGACTAGATCCTTACAATGAGCAGTTCTTC
NA	TRBV28	TRBJ2-3	TRBD2	CASSLWTVGTSGTDTQYF	TGTGCCAGCAGTTTGTGGACAGTGGGGACTAGCGGCACAGATACGCAGTATTTT
NA	TRBV9	TRBJ2-1	TRBD2	CASSFGLAGVVEQFF	TGTGCCAGCAGCTTTGGACTAGCGGGAGTAGTGGAGCAGTTCTTC
NA	TRBV4-1	TRBJ1-2	TRBD1	CASTSTGTVVGGYTF	TGCGCCAGCACCTCAACCGGGACAGTCGTAGGCGGCTACACCTTC